This T cell receptor beta chain was recovered during a study of blood T cell repertoires in COVID-19. Produced via immunoSEQ multiplex PCR; TCRdb's table is partial and in-frame only. The data hold some 340,000 clones, with about four fifths observed a single time. V lost 8 bases and J lost 8, with 18 bases in between. The CDR3 totals 14 residues. CDR1 and CDR2 from the germline V gene are MNHEY and SVGAGI. The study recruited people aged about 18 to 95 years across approximately 24 US areas. Donors of Cohort 3 who recovered were those that had two negative PCRs, clearance, or symptom resolution. Source material: PBMCs or T cells enriched from blood (not recorded which). V and J are TRBV6-5 and TRBJ1-4; D ambiguous. This sequence was found in a woman in her 50s who had recovered from COVID-19. The DNA of the CDR3 is TGTGCCAGCGTGATGGACCGGGGATTCGAAAAACTGTTTTTT. Encoded protein: CASVMDRGFEKLFF.